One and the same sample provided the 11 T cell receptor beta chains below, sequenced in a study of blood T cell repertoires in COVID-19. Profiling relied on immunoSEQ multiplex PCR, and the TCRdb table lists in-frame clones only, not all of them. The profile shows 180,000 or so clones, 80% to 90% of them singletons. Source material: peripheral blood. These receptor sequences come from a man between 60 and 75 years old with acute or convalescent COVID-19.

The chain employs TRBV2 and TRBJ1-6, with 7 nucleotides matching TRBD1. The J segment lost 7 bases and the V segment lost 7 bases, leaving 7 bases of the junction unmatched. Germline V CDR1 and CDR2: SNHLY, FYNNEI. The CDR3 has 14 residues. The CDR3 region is CASNIGGANSPLHF. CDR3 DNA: TGTGCCAGCAACATAGGGGGCGCAAATTCACCCCTCCACTTT.

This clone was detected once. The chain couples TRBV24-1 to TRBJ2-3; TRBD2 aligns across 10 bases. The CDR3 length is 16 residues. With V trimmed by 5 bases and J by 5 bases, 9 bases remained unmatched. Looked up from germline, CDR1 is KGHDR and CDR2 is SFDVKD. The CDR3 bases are TGTGCCACCAGTGTTCCCCTAGCGGGAGAAGAAGATACGCAGTATTTT. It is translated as CATSVPLAGEEDTQYF.

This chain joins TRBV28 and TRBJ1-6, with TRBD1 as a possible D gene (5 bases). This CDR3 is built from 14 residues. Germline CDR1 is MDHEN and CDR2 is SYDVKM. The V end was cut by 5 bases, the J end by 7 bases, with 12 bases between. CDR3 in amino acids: CASSPSGPNSPLHF. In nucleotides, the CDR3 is TGTGCCAGCAGTCCGTCAGGGCCCAATTCACCCCTCCACTTT.

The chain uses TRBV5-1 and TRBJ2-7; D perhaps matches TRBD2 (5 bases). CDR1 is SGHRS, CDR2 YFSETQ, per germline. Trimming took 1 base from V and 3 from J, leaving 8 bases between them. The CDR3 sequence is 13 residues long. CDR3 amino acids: CASSLFSDYEQYF. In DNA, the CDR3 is TGCGCCAGCAGCTTGTTTAGCGACTACGAGCAGTACTTC. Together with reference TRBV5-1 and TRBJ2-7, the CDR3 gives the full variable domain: KAGVTQTPRYLIKTRGQQVTLSCSPISGHRSVSWYQQTPGQGLQFLFEYFSETQRNKGNFPGRFSGRQFSNSRSEMNVSTLELGDSALYLCASSLFSDYEQYFGPGTRLTVT.

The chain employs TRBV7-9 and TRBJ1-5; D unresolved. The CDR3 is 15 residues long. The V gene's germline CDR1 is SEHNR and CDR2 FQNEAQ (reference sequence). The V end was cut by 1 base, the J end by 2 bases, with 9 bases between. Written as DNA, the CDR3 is TGTGCCAGCAGCTTAGATGGCCAGGGCAATCAGCCCCAGCATTTT. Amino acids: CASSLDGQGNQPQHF.

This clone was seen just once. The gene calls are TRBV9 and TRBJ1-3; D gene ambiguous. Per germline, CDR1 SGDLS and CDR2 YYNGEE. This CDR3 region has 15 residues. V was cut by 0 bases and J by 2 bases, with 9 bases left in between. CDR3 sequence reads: CASSVGGEPGNTIYF. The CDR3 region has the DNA TGTGCCAGCAGCGTAGGTGGGGAGCCTGGAAACACCATATATTTT.

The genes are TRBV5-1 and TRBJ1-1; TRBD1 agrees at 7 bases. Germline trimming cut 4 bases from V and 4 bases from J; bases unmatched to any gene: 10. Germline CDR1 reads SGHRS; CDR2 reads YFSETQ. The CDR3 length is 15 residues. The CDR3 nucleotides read TGCGCCAGCAGCCTAGGACAGGTTCGAGTCACTGAAGCTTTCTTT. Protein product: CASSLGQVRVTEAFF.

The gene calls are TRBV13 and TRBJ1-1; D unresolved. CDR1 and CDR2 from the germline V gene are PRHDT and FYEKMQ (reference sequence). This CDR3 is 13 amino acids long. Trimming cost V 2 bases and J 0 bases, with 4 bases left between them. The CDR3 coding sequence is TGTGCCAGCAGCTTAACTCTGAACACTGAAGCTTTCTTT. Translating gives CASSLTLNTEAFF.

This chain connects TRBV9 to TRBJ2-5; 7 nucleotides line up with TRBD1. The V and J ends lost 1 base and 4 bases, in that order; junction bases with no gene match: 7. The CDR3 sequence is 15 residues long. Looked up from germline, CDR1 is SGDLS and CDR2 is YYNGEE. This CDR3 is CASSVQGDGGETQYF. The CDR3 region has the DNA TGTGCCAGCAGCGTACAGGGGGATGGTGGAGAGACCCAGTACTTC.

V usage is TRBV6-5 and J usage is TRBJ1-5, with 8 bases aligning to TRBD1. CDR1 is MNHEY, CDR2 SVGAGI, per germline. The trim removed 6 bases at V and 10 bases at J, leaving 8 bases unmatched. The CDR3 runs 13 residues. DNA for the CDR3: TGTGCCAGCAGGAGGACAGGGCAATCACCCCAGCATTTT. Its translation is CASRRTGQSPQHF.

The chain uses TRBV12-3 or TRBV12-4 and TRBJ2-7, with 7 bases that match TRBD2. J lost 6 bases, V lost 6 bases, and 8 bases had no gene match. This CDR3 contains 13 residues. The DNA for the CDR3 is TGTGCCAGCAGGAACCGGGGGGTAACCGAGCAGTACTTC. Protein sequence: CASRNRGVTEQYF.